Below, 2 T cell receptor beta chains from the same sample are listed, as sequenced in a study of tumor-infiltrating lymphocytes in primary liver carcinoma. RNA and DNA were co-extracted from about 19-30 mg of unsorted bulk tissue. cDNA specific to TCR beta was made from about 0.45 ug of total RNA, with a constant-region primer employed for priming. Researchers made the TCR beta libraries by running three nested multiplex PCR rounds with slightly modified ARM-PCR. TRBV1-TRBV30 forward primers and a C-beta reverse primer were used in the first two PCR rounds, which each ran for 10 cycles. One entry per CDR3 protein, called by TCRdb with MiXCR from the multiplex PCR reads. The sample includes about 74,000 distinct CDR3 sequences, roughly three quarters of them seen just once. Material: liver tumor tissue from sampling region 4. Noted subset: tumor region T4, right-lateral pole. These receptors came from a man aged 40-50 years with primary liver carcinoma and hepatitis B virus infection.

A remark on this clonotype: A read error is likely, as this CDR3 ends without the conserved phenylalanine or tryptophan. The DNA is left out, because the CDR3 cannot be placed on it with certainty; the CDR3 is given as TCRdb lists it. This chain connects TRBV11-2 to TRBJ2-1; the listed D gene, TRBD2, was not tested against the DNA. With termini counted, the CDR3 has 17 amino acids. Germline V gene data show CDR1 as SGHAT and CDR2 as FQNNGV. CDR3 loop: CASSLGVSGASYNEQFL.

The J gene is TRBJ1-5, the V gene TRBV6-1, with D maybe TRBD1 (5 bases). Germline-derived CDR1 and CDR2 are MNHNS and SASEGT. The CDR3 length is 13 residues. V lost 7 bases and J 7 bases, leaving 14 bases between the germline ends. CDR3 protein: CASNQQEGQPQHF. CDR3 sequence (DNA): TGTGCCAGCAACCAACAGGAAGGGCAGCCCCAGCATTTT.